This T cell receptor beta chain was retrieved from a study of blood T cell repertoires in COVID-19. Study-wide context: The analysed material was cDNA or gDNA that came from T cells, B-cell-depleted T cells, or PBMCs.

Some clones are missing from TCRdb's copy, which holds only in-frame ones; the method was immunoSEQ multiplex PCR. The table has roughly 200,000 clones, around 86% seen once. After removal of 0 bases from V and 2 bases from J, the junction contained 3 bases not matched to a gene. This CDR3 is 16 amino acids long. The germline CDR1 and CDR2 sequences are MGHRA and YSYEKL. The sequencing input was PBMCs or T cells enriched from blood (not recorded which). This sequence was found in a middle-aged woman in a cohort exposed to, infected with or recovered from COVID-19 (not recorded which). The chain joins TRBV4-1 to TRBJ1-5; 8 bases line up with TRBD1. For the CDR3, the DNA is TGCGCCAGCAGCCAAGAGTCGGGACAGGGCAATCAGCCCCAGCATTTT. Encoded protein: CASSQESGQGNQPQHF.